This entry describes one TCR beta chain. The sample comes from a study of Ad26.COV2.S vaccination and SARS-CoV-2 variants. This sample's treatment: some 20 received Ad26.COV2.S at low or high dose, single or two shots; about 5 received placebo; per-sample allocation not given. On day 63 after the first injection, vaccine and placebo recipients gave samples. The protocol was immunoSEQ multiplex PCR, while the TCRdb copy is restricted to in-frame clones and leaves out a portion. The sample has around 380,000 clones, roughly nine tenths seen once. Germline V gives CDR1 MDHEN, CDR2 SYDVKM. Germline trimming cut 8 bases from V and 3 bases from J; bases unmatched to any gene: 7. This CDR3 is built from 13 residues.

The sample consisted of peripheral blood, taken in a trial of Ad26.COV2.S vaccine versus placebo. The chain is built from TRBV28 and TRBJ2-7; the match to TRBD2 covers 7 bases. This clonotype originated in a person aged 18-60 years who received the Ad26.COV2.S COVID-19 vaccine or a placebo. The CDR3 loop is CASGEGGYYEQYF. The CDR3 nucleotides are TGTGCCAGCGGGGAGGGTGGTTACTACGAGCAGTACTTC.